In this sample, the clone carrying this T cell receptor (beta chain) turned up a few times. No antigen is known for it. These data are taken from a study of cytomegalovirus exposure and HLA in healthy donors. The CDR3 is made up of 13 amino acids. J was trimmed by 4 bases and V by 7 bases; bases with no gene match: 7. Germline V gene data show CDR1 as SQVTM and CDR2 as ANQGSEA. Study outcomes and limitations: The CMV antigen specificity of a few CMV-associated chains was confirmed through in vitro analysis. Donors were assumed by presence/absence analyses to have roughly uniform sequencing depth. One cluster of highly shared sequence variants probably arose as a sequencing artifact.

Use of 60 Vbeta and 13 Jbeta primers characterized the PCR. Libraries were prepared by immunoSEQ multiplex PCR; TCRdb keeps only in-frame clonotypes and omits some of them. The table has 150,000 to 200,000 clones, about four fifths seen once. This chain links TRBV29-1 with TRBJ1-1; 9 nucleotides match TRBD1. The TCR was taken from a woman aged 40 to 50 in good health and CMV-seronegative. The sequenced material came from PBMCs. The CDR3: CSGKGQGSTEAFF. The CDR3, as DNA: TGCAGCGGAAAAGGACAGGGGAGCACTGAAGCTTTCTTT.